This T cell receptor beta chain was observed in a study of cytomegalovirus exposure and HLA in healthy donors. Study observations and caveats: Later work associated roughly 15,000 TCR beta sequences with HLA alleles at 0.05 false discovery rate. Researchers counted 164 TCR beta chains as cytomegalovirus-associated.

With respect to this clone: Its specificity is unknown.

The PCR employed 60 Vbeta primers together with 13 Jbeta primers. TCRdb keeps only in-frame clones here, not all; method: immunoSEQ multiplex PCR. The sample includes 30,000 to 45,000 clones, approximately 90% seen only once; the top ten take 11%. V trimming: 2 bases; J trimming: 7 bases; junction bases outside the gene matches: 4. The CDR3 loop spans 13 amino acids. Germline CDR1 reads SGDLS; CDR2 reads YYNGEE. The clonotype was recovered from a woman aged 40 to 55 in good health and CMV-seropositive. Sequencing used PBMCs. This chain joins TRBV9 and TRBJ2-7, with 9 bases fitting TRBD1. The CDR3 sequence is CASSVATGGEQYF. The CDR3 nucleotides are TGTGCCAGCAGCGTGGCGACAGGGGGTGAGCAGTACTTC.